The 16 T cell receptor beta chains presented below share a single source sample, sequenced in a study of OX40 agonist ivuxolimab in advanced cancers. Produced via immunoSEQ multiplex PCR; TCRdb's table is partial and in-frame only. Altogether 70,000 to 80,000 clones are present, approximately 90% being singletons, with the ten largest covering 0.44%. Sequences were derived from CD4+ or CD8+ T cells sorted from blood, sampled in a trial of the OX40 agonist ivuxolimab. The origin of the receptors is an adult with an advanced solid tumor such as melanoma, head and neck, liver or kidney cancer.

The chain carries TRBV5-1 and TRBJ2-6; D not resolved. V shed 2 bases and J shed 3 bases, with 15 bases lying between them. CDR3 length: 17 amino acids. CDR1 is SGHRS and CDR2 is YFSETQ in the germline V gene. CDR3 in amino acids: CASSFRSGTYGANVLTF. As DNA, the CDR3 is TGCGCCAGCAGCTTCCGCTCGGGTACCTATGGGGCCAACGTCCTGACTTTC.

The J gene is TRBJ2-5, the V gene TRBV7-2, with 7 bases matching TRBD1. V dropped 5 bases and J dropped 4; count of bases not matched to a gene: 7. Germline CDR1 is SGHTA and CDR2 is FQGNSA. The CDR3 runs to 14 residues. The CDR3 spells CASSIMTGSETQYF. The CDR3 bases are TGTGCCAGCAGCATCATGACAGGGTCAGAGACCCAGTACTTC.

This chain uses TRBV2 with TRBJ1-2, with D possibly being TRBD1 (5 bases). Germline-derived CDR1 and CDR2 are SNHLY and FYNNEI. This CDR3 is 12 amino acids long. V shed 4 bases and J shed 6 bases, with 9 bases lying between them. The CDR3 protein is CASSGQIDGYTF. CDR3 nucleotide sequence: TGTGCCAGCAGTGGACAGATTGATGGCTACACCTTC.

The chain employs TRBV6-1 and TRBJ1-1, with a weak D call TRBD1 (5 bases). CDR1 and CDR2 from the germline V gene are MNHNS and SASEGT. CDR3 size: 13 residues. Trimming pared 4 bases from V and 1 base from J, leaving 7 bases between. The CDR3 nucleotides are TGTGCCAGCAGTGTTCAGGGGAACACTGAAGCTTTCTTT. Its translation: CASSVQGNTEAFF.

The chain combines TRBV2 with TRBJ2-3; D is perhaps TRBD1 (5 bases). V lost 4 bases to trimming and J lost 5 bases, with 16 bases between them. The CDR3 extends over 15 amino acids. Germline CDR1 and CDR2: SNHLY and FYNNEI. CDR3 in DNA: TGTGCCAGCAGTGCTAAGGGGATCTTTCAAGATACGCAGTATTTT. Protein product: CASSAKGIFQDTQYF.

The CDR3, as DNA: TGTGCCAGCAGCTTAGGGTCCACGACTAGCGGGGTTAATGAGCAGTTCTTC. Its protein is CASSLGSTTSGVNEQFF. The chain carries TRBV7-9 and TRBJ2-1; 11 nucleotides agree with TRBD2. V lost 1 base and J lost 7; bases outside the gene matches: 9. Looked up from germline, CDR1 is SEHNR and CDR2 is FQNEAQ (reference sequence). There are 17 residues in the CDR3.

This clone was picked up one time. The chain carries TRBV7-9 and TRBJ2-1; 13 bases fit TRBD2. The V gene end was trimmed by 1 base and the J gene end by 0 bases; junction bases not matched to a gene: 6. The CDR3 totals 19 residues. The germline V gene encodes CDR1 SEHNR and CDR2 FQNEAQ (reference sequence). CDR3: CASSLGLAGGGSSYNEQFF. The CDR3 region has the DNA TGTGCCAGCAGCTTAGGACTAGCGGGAGGAGGCAGCTCCTACAATGAGCAGTTCTTC.

This chain connects TRBV2 to TRBJ2-2, with TRBD2 as a possible D gene (5 bases). Germline V CDR1 and CDR2: SNHLY, FYNNEI. The ends were cut back, 6 bases at V and 4 bases at J, with 9 bases in the middle. The CDR3 runs to 13 residues. CDR3 loop: CASRLVITGELFF. CDR3 in DNA: TGTGCCAGCAGACTAGTTATCACCGGGGAGCTGTTTTTT.

The chain combines TRBV2 with TRBJ2-3, with TRBD2 matching over 8 bases. Germline V gene sequence: CDR1 SNHLY, CDR2 FYNNEI. J gave up 1 base and V 4 bases, and 4 bases lay outside the gene matches. CDR3 length: 15 amino acids. The CDR3: CASSVRAGGTDTQYF. CDR3 DNA sequence: TGTGCCAGCAGTGTTCGAGCGGGAGGCACAGATACGCAGTATTTT.

The CDR3 region is CASSQERTTYSGNTIYF. The CDR3 DNA is TGCGCCAGCAGTCAAGAGAGGACAACCTACTCTGGAAACACCATATATTTT. The chain joins TRBV23-1 to TRBJ1-3, with TRBD1 as a possible D gene (5 bases). TRBV23-1 is known as an ORF, though its function is uncertain. The CDR3 contains 17 residues. The V end was cut by 2 bases, the J end by 0 bases, with 14 bases between.

V is TRBV15 and J is TRBJ2-1; 9 bases are shared with TRBD1. The germline CDR1 and CDR2 sequences are LNHNV and YYDKDF (reference sequence). J was trimmed by 8 bases and V by 4 bases; bases with no gene match: 6. The CDR3 length is 14 residues. The CDR3 loop reads CATSTRDRAYEQFF. In nucleotides, the CDR3 is TGTGCCACCAGCACTCGGGACAGGGCGTATGAGCAGTTCTTC.

The chain links TRBV4-1 to TRBJ2-1, with 7 bases identical to TRBD2. The V segment lost 1 base and the J segment 9 bases; nucleotides outside the gene matches: 9. This CDR3 is 15 amino acids long. The germline V gene encodes CDR1 MGHRA and CDR2 YSYEKL. The CDR3 protein is CASSQVGAGEGEQFF. The CDR3 nucleotides are TGCGCCAGCAGCCAAGTTGGCGCCGGGGAGGGTGAGCAGTTCTTC.

The CDR3 loop is CASSEFLRDLGGYTF. In nucleotides, the CDR3 is TGTGCCAGCAGTGAGTTTTTGAGGGACTTAGGCGGCTACACCTTC. This sequence joins TRBV6-1 and TRBJ1-2, with D possibly TRBD1 on 5 matching bases. The V end lost 3 bases, the J end lost 8 bases, and 19 bases lay between the germline ends. The CDR3 runs 15 residues. Germline assignment: CDR1 MNHNS and CDR2 SASEGT.

The chain combines TRBV5-8 with TRBJ1-4, with TRBD1 as a possible D gene (6 bases). The CDR3 has 16 residues. Germline loops: CDR1 SGHTS, CDR2 YDEGEE. Trimming stripped 0 bases from V and 4 bases from J, with 13 bases between. The CDR3 reads CASSLAGAGSNEKLFF. Written as DNA, the CDR3 is TGTGCCAGCAGCTTGGCGGGGGCAGGAAGTAATGAAAAACTGTTTTTT.

The chain uses TRBV7-9 and TRBJ1-2, with TRBD1 matching over 8 bases. This CDR3 comprises 17 residues. The trim removed 1 base at V and 5 bases at J, leaving 12 bases unmatched. CDR1 and CDR2 from the germline V gene are SEHNR and FQNEAQ (reference sequence). The CDR3 sequence: CASSLEVLAGGKYGYTF. CDR3 bases: TGTGCCAGCAGCTTAGAAGTATTGGCAGGGGGCAAGTATGGCTACACCTTC.

The chain recombines TRBV5-5 with TRBJ2-2; perhaps TRBD2 as D (6 bases). The CDR3 totals 17 residues. The germline gives CDR1 SGHKS, CDR2 YYEKEE (reference sequence). The V end lost 0 bases, the J end lost 0 bases, and 12 bases lay between the germline ends. CDR3 loop: CASSLASGEANTGELFF. The CDR3 region has the DNA TGTGCCAGCAGCTTGGCCTCGGGGGAGGCGAACACCGGGGAGCTGTTTTTT. Full variable domain (rest looked up from reference TRBV5-5 and TRBJ2-2): DAGVTQSPTHLIKTRGQQVTLRCSPISGHKSVSWYQQVLGQGPQFIFQYYEKEERGRGNFPDRFSARQFPNYSSELNVNALLLGDSALYLCASSLASGEANTGELFFGEGSRLTVL.